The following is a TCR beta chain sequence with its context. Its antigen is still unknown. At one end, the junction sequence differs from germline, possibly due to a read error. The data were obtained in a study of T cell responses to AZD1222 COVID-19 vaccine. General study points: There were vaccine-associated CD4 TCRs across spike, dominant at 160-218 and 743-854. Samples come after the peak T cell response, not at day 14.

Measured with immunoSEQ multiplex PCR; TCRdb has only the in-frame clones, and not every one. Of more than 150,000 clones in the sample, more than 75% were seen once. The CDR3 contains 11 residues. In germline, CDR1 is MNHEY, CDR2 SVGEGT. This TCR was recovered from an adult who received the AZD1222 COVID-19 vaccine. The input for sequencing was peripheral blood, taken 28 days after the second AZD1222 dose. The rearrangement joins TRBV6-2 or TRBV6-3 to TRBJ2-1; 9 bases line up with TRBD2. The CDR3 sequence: CASSTGLATIF. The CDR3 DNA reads TGTGCCAGCAGCACGGGACTAGCCACAATCTTC.